The clone carrying this T cell receptor (beta chain) appeared many times. What it binds is not known. The record originates from a study of beta chain features in type 1 diabetes. General observations from the study: Moderately but significantly shorter TCRB CDR3s were found in Type 1 diabetes patients in all four CD4+ subsets. In cDNA sequencing, cells with high TCR expression could be over-represented.

Every isolated RNA sample was fully reverse transcribed, so sequencing captured expressed TCRB transcripts. The assay was immunoSEQ multiplex PCR, and TCRdb's table has in-frame clones only and misses some. The table shows around 240,000 clones, with more than 9% occurring only once. CD45RO/CCR7/CD25/CD127/CD95/CD27 sorting isolated CD4+ naive, central memory, regulatory and stem cell-like memory cells. The CDR3 spans 15 residues. CDR1 is MGHRA, CDR2 YSYEKL, per germline. J was trimmed by 10 bases and V by 1 base; bases with no gene match: 12. The material sequenced was naive CD4+ T cells from blood. V gene TRBV4-1 combines with J gene TRBJ1-2; 7 nucleotides match TRBD1. The TCR originated in a woman aged 18-35 years in good health. CDR3: CASSQVDGQGGVYTF. CDR3 DNA: TGCGCCAGCAGCCAAGTCGACGGGCAGGGGGGCGTCTACACCTTC.